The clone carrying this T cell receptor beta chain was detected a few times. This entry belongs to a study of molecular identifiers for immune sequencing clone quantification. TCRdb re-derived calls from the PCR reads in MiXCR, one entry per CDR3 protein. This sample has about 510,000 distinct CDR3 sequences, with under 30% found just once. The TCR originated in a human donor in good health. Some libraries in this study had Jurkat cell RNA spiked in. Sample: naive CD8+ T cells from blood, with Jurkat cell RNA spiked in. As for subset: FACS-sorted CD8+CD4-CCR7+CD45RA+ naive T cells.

CDR3: CASSHRLAGTQETQYF. The CDR3 region has the DNA TGCGCCAGCAGCCACCGGCTAGCGGGGACCCAAGAGACCCAGTACTTC. V gene TRBV4-1 combines with J gene TRBJ2-5; 9 positions match TRBD2. The CDR3 covers 16 residues. CDR1 is MGHRA and CDR2 is YSYEKL in the germline V gene. The trim removed 3 bases at V and 1 base at J, leaving 6 bases unmatched.